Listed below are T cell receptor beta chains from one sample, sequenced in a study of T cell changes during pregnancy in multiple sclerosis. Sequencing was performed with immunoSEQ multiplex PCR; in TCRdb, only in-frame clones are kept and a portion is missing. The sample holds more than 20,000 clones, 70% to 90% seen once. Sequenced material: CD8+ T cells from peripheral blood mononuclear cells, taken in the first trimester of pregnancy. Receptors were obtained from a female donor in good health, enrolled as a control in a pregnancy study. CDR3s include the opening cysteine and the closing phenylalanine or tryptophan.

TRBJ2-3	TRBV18	CASSRVPGTSGSRDTQYF
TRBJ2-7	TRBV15	CATSPVAAGGDEQYF
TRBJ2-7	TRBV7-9	CASSFKVGWNEQYF
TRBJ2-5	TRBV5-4	CASSLRGGTKETQYF
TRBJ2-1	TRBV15	CATSPSLGSGWNEQFF
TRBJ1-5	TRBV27	CASSHRDSNQPQHF
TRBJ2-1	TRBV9	CASSASGGAGYEQFF
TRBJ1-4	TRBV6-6	CASSYSTGYGEKLFF
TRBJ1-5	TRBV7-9	CASSLAGEGPDQPQHF
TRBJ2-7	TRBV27	CASSLRRFAYEQYF
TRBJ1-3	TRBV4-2	CASSQDGGLGGNTIYF
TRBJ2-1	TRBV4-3	CASSQKLASYNEQFF
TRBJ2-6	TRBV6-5	CASSYSGGSGANVLTF
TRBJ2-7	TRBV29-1	CSASPRGQTYEQYF
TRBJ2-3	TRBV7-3	CASSPITRTDTQYF
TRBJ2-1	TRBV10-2	CASSWGDLFNEQFF
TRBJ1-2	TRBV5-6	CASSTQGRGYTF
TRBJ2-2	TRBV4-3	CASSQDRRSFTGELFF
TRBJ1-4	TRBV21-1	CASTSRRGLDEKLFF
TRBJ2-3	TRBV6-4	CASSVSSGGSDTQYF
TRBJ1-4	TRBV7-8	CASSLAVPTGADEKLFF
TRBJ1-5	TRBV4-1	CASSYRTGDQPQHF
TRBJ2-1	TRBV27	CASSNIAGLIRNEQFF
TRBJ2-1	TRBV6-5	CASSLDRYNEQFF
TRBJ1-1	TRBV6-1	CASSELPGTGNTEAFF
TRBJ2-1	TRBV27	CASSPLGREGLNEQFF
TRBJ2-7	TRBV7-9	CASMGQGVYEQYF
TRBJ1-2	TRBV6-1	CASSNGEDRGSGYTF
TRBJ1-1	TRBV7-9	CASSLFPQGMNTEAFF
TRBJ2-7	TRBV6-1	CASSEGTGGSYEQYF
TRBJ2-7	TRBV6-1	CASRAGQGQYEQYF
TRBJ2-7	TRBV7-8	CASSLASGGEQYF
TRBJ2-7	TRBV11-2	CASSTRRGSSYEQYF
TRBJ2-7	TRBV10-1	CASSEFEGAYEQYF
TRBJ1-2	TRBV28	CASREVEGAGYGYTF
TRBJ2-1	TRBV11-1	CASSEALVSSYNEQFF